These 26 T cell receptor beta chains were sequenced from one sample in a study of blood T cell repertoires in COVID-19. Method: immunoSEQ multiplex PCR; TCRdb's copy keeps in-frame clones and lacks some. The table has roughly 160,000 clones, around 80% seen once. Sequencing input: PBMCs or T cells enriched from blood (not recorded which). The receptors were sampled from a woman aged 60-75 years who had recovered from COVID-19.

Notes on this clone: This CDR3 is also generated by other DNA sequences in the sample. This chain connects TRBV7-2 to TRBJ2-5; tentatively, D is TRBD1 (5 bases). CDR3 length: 13 amino acids. Trimming removed 2 bases from V and 3 bases from J, with 7 bases in between. CDR1 is SGHTA, CDR2 FQGNSA, per germline. As DNA, the CDR3 is TGTGCCAGCAGCTTACTCAGGGAAGAGACCCAGTACTTC. This sequence encodes CASSLLREETQYF.

The V and J genes are TRBV24-1 and TRBJ2-1, with 8 bases lining up with TRBD1. Trimming at V came to 5 bases and at J to 3 bases, leaving 8 bases not matched to a gene. CDR1 and CDR2 from the germline V gene are KGHDR and SFDVKD. The CDR3 is 16 residues long. The CDR3 region has the DNA TGTGCCACCAGTGGCCGTCGGACAGGGAACTACAATGAGCAGTTCTTC. Its translation is CATSGRRTGNYNEQFF.

The chain employs TRBV4-1 and TRBJ2-6; no definite D call. Germline CDR1 is MGHRA and CDR2 is YSYEKL. This CDR3 spans 15 amino acids. V gave up 4 bases and J gave up 0 bases, with 7 bases separating them. The CDR3 DNA is TGCGCCAGCAGCCGGCACAACTCTGGGGCCAACGTCCTGACTTTC. It encodes CASSRHNSGANVLTF.

The chain couples TRBV7-9 to TRBJ1-1; TRBD1 matches at 7 bases. After removal of 6 bases from V and 4 bases from J, the junction contained 11 bases not matched to a gene. The CDR3 sequence is 15 residues long. The V gene's germline CDR1 is SEHNR and CDR2 FQNEAQ (reference sequence). DNA of the CDR3: TGTGCCAGCAGTGACAGGGCGAGAGGGAGCACTGAAGCTTTCTTT. As protein: CASSDRARGSTEAFF. The entire variable domain, with the rest obtained from reference TRBV7-9 and TRBJ1-1, is as follows: DTGVSQNPRHKITKRGQNVTFRCDPISEHNRLYWYRQTLGQGPEFLTYFQNEAQLEKSRLLSDRFSAERPKGSFSTLEIQRTEQGDSAMYLCASSDRARGSTEAFFGQGTRLTVV.

On this clone itself: Other nucleotide sequences in the sample specify the same CDR3. The chain has TRBV6-5 and TRBJ2-5; D may be TRBD2 (6 bases). The CDR3 spans 13 residues. The V gene's germline CDR1 is MNHEY and CDR2 SVGAGI. The V and J ends lost 7 bases and 3 bases respectively, with 12 bases between them. CDR3 protein: CASTRRGEETQYF. CDR3 nucleotides: TGTGCCAGCACACGGCGGGGAGAAGAGACCCAGTACTTC.

V is TRBV6-5 and J is TRBJ1-1; a weak D match, TRBD1 (6 bases). CDR1 and CDR2 (germline): MNHEY, SVGAGI. Trimming cost V 8 bases and J 4 bases, with 14 bases left between them. CDR3 length: 13 residues. The CDR3 reads CASAKQGFTEAFF. The CDR3 nucleotides are TGTGCCAGCGCCAAACAGGGTTTCACTGAAGCTTTCTTT.

This clone was seen only a few times. The chain joins TRBV5-5 to TRBJ1-2; 10 nucleotides align to TRBD1. V lost 3 bases and J lost 6; bases outside the gene matches: 5. The CDR3 runs 14 residues. CDR1 and CDR2 (germline): SGHKS, YYEKEE (reference sequence). The CDR3 bases are TGTGCCAGCAGCTCCCGACAGGGGGCGGATGGCTACACCTTC. Its protein product is CASSSRQGADGYTF. The whole variable domain, filled in from reference TRBV5-5 and TRBJ1-2, reads DAGVTQSPTHLIKTRGQQVTLRCSPISGHKSVSWYQQVLGQGPQFIFQYYEKEERGRGNFPDRFSARQFPNYSSELNVNALLLGDSALYLCASSSRQGADGYTFGSGTRLTVV.

This clone has just a few counts. Other DNA sequences within the sample encode an identical CDR3. The chain is built from TRBV5-4 and TRBJ2-7; D possibly corresponds to TRBD2 (6 bases). Trimming pared 2 bases from V and 3 bases from J, leaving 9 bases between. Germline assignment: CDR1 SGHNT and CDR2 YYREEE (reference sequence). CDR3 length: 13 residues. The CDR3 loop is CASSFTGGYEQYF. The CDR3 nucleotides are TGTGCCAGCAGCTTTACCGGGGGCTACGAGCAGTACTTC.

Only one count was recorded for this clone. V is TRBV6-5 and J is TRBJ2-7; the D is unclear. The germline V and J ends were trimmed by 4 bases and 0 bases, with 10 bases remaining between them. The germline CDR1 and CDR2 sequences are MNHEY and SVGAGI. The CDR3 length is 14 residues. CDR3 nucleotide sequence: TGTGCCAGCAGTTTATGGGCGAACTCCTACGAGCAGTACTTC. It translates to CASSLWANSYEQYF.

This chain links TRBV6-1 with TRBJ1-1; no firm D call. V was trimmed by 2 bases and J by 1 base, leaving 11 bases between them. The V gene's germline CDR1 is MNHNS and CDR2 SASEGT. The CDR3 extends over 15 amino acids. DNA for the CDR3: TGTGCCAGCAGTGAAAACTCAAAAGCGAACACTGAAGCTTTCTTT. Its protein is CASSENSKANTEAFF.

The chain carries TRBV27 and TRBJ1-1; D is possibly TRBD1 (6 bases). V was cut by 3 bases and J by 1 base, with 9 bases left in between. Germline CDR1 reads MNHEY; CDR2 reads SMNVEV (reference sequence). This CDR3 region has 14 residues. CDR3: CASSLGTKNTEAFF. As DNA, the CDR3 is TGTGCCAGCAGTTTGGGGACAAAGAACACTGAAGCTTTCTTT.

The chain uses TRBV19 and TRBJ1-1; D is undetermined. Germline CDR1 and CDR2: LNHDA and SQIVND (reference sequence). The CDR3 has 16 amino acids. With 4 bases removed from V and 1 base from J, the gap between germline ends came to 16 bases. This CDR3 reads CASSKTYAASNTEAFF. The CDR3 DNA reads as TGTGCCAGTAGTAAGACTTACGCGGCTTCGAACACTGAAGCTTTCTTT.

The chain uses TRBV28 and TRBJ2-3; 9 positions match TRBD1. The ends lost 4 bases at V and 6 bases at J; junction bases unmatched: 8. From germline, CDR1 is MDHEN and CDR2 SYDVKM. This CDR3 has 15 amino acids. The CDR3 bases are TGTGCCAGCAGTTACGGGACAGGGCACGAGGATACGCAGTATTTT. It codes for CASSYGTGHEDTQYF.

V gene TRBV5-1 combines with J gene TRBJ2-7; TRBD1 aligns across 9 bases. This CDR3 contains 14 residues. With 3 bases clipped from V and 2 bases from J, the junction kept 3 bases outside the gene matches. CDR1 is SGHRS, CDR2 YFSETQ, per germline. CDR3 sequence reads: CASSSTGGPYEQYF. CDR3 DNA: TGCGCCAGCAGCTCTACAGGGGGCCCCTACGAGCAGTACTTC.

This clone is a singleton in its sample. The chain employs TRBV3-1 (or the pseudogene TRBV3-2) and TRBJ1-3, with 8 bases that match TRBD1. V shed 5 bases and J 1 base; nucleotides not matched to a gene: 10. CDR1 and CDR2 (germline): LGHDT, YNNKEL (reference sequence). This CDR3 has 17 residues. The DNA for the CDR3 is TGTGCCAGCAGCGCAAAACAGGGGGGAGTATCTGGAAACACCATATATTTT. Translated: CASSAKQGGVSGNTIYF.

The chain recombines TRBV2 with TRBJ1-6; a weak D match, TRBD1 (5 bases). The CDR3 is 16 amino acids. The V and J ends lost 8 bases and 0 bases respectively, with 14 bases between them. Germline assignment: CDR1 SNHLY and CDR2 FYNNEI. The CDR3 DNA follows: TGTGCCAGCTTAGGACAAGCGAGCTCCTATAATTCACCCCTCCACTTT. Translating it yields CASLGQASSYNSPLHF.

This chain connects TRBV27 to TRBJ1-6; 12 nucleotides agree with TRBD1. Losses at the gene ends were 3 bases for V and 7 bases for J; bases not matched to a gene: 7. The CDR3 extends over 17 amino acids. CDR1 MNHEY and CDR2 SMNVEV come from the germline V gene (reference sequence). The DNA for the CDR3 is TGTGCCAGCAGTTTTGTGGGACAGGGGGCTCACAATTCACCCCTCCACTTT. Protein sequence: CASSFVGQGAHNSPLHF.

This clone was seen many times. This chain links TRBV27 with TRBJ2-1, with TRBD2 matching 10 bases. The germline CDR1 and CDR2 sequences are MNHEY and SMNVEV (reference sequence). The CDR3 has 15 amino acids. Trimming at V came to 2 bases and at J to 10 bases, leaving 8 bases not matched to a gene. This CDR3 is CASSLGLAGDQEQFF. Written as DNA, the CDR3 is TGTGCCAGCAGTTTAGGGCTAGCGGGGGATCAAGAGCAGTTCTTC.

This rearrangement joins TRBV6-5 to TRBJ2-7; 8 bases align to TRBD1. The CDR3 covers 14 residues. Per germline, CDR1 MNHEY and CDR2 SVGAGI. J lost 10 bases, V lost 8 bases, and 16 bases had no gene match. Here the CDR3 reads CASDTRDRTAGQYF. The CDR3 DNA follows: TGTGCCAGCGACACCAGGGACAGGACCGCCGGCCAGTACTTC.

This chain connects TRBV7-3 to TRBJ2-5; 11 positions agree with TRBD2. CDR3 size: 15 residues. CDR1 SGHTA and CDR2 FQGTGA come from the germline V gene. Trimming at V came to 4 bases and at J to 4 bases, leaving 5 bases not matched to a gene. The CDR3 is CASSSLAGGLETQYF. The CDR3 DNA reads TGTGCCAGCAGCTCCCTAGCGGGGGGATTAGAGACCCAGTACTTC.

The chain employs TRBV2 and TRBJ1-5; no definite D call. Trimming took off 3 bases at V and 7 bases at J, with 13 bases between the two ends. Germline lookup yields CDR1 SNHLY and CDR2 FYNNEI. The CDR3 length is 14 residues. CDR3 DNA sequence: TGTGCCAGCAGTGACCACGGGATTCGGCAGCCCCAGCATTTT. Amino acids: CASSDHGIRQPQHF.

This clone has a handful of counts. The CDR3 loop reads CASSSLLTFYGYTF. In DNA, the CDR3 is TGTGCCAGCAGCTCCCTACTTACCTTCTATGGCTACACCTTC. The genes are TRBV5-6 and TRBJ1-2; no clear D. The V end was cut by 3 bases, the J end by 4 bases, with 13 bases between. The CDR3 is 14 amino acids. In germline, CDR1 is SGHDT, CDR2 YYEEEE.

Only one count was recorded for this clone. J is TRBJ2-3 and V is TRBV5-1; 13 positions agree with TRBD2. Unmatched junction bases numbered 8, after V lost 4 bases and J lost 3 bases. This CDR3 has 17 amino acids. Germline values: CDR1 SGHRS, CDR2 YFSETQ. CDR3: CASSQGPLAGGTDTQYF. The CDR3 region has the DNA TGCGCCAGCAGCCAAGGCCCACTAGCGGGGGGGACAGATACGCAGTATTTT. The entire variable domain, with the rest obtained from reference TRBV5-1 and TRBJ2-3, is as follows: KAGVTQTPRYLIKTRGQQVTLSCSPISGHRSVSWYQQTPGQGLQFLFEYFSETQRNKGNFPGRFSGRQFSNSRSEMNVSTLELGDSALYLCASSQGPLAGGTDTQYFGPGTRLTVL.

This clone occurred once. The chain couples TRBV7-8 to TRBJ2-7; 12 positions match TRBD2. Germline V gene lookup returns CDR1 SGHVS and CDR2 FQNEAQ. The CDR3 spans 17 residues. Trimming at V came to 1 base and at J to 5 bases, leaving 9 bases not matched to a gene. The CDR3 spells CASSLVQTSGGLNEQYF. The CDR3 nucleotides are TGTGCCAGCAGCTTAGTGCAAACTAGCGGGGGGCTCAACGAGCAGTACTTC.

The chain joins TRBV13 to TRBJ2-5; 16 bases line up with TRBD2. The CDR3 sequence is 18 residues long. The V gene end was trimmed by 3 bases and the J gene end by 4 bases; junction bases not matched to a gene: 8. Germline assignment: CDR1 PRHDT and CDR2 FYEKMQ (reference sequence). The CDR3 spells CASSLTGLAGGTPETQYF. CDR3 DNA: TGTGCCAGCAGCTTGACGGGACTAGCGGGGGGGACCCCAGAGACCCAGTACTTC.

This rearrangement joins TRBV10-3 to TRBJ1-1; TRBD1 matches 9 bases. CDR3 length: 16 amino acids. Unmatched junction bases numbered 10, after V lost 8 bases and J lost 0 bases. The germline V gene encodes CDR1 ENHRY and CDR2 SYGVKD. CDR3 residues: CAISREGQGMNTEAFF. Written as DNA, the CDR3 is TGTGCCATCTCGAGGGAGGGACAGGGAATGAACACTGAAGCTTTCTTT.